The source of this T cell receptor beta chain is a study of blood T cells in healthy people across ages. With a J-beta primer mix and a sample-barcoded 5' primer, a second PCR ran about 7 to 12 cycles. TCRdb called the 5' RACE reads again in MiXCR, with one record for every CDR3 protein. The sample yields hundreds of thousands of distinct CDR3 sequences, more than 25% seen once. Germline CDR1 and CDR2: PRHDT and FYEKMQ (reference sequence). V lost 1 base and J lost 6, with 13 bases in between. The CDR3 is made up of 16 amino acids. This TCR was recovered from a woman of 80 years or more in good health. This rearrangement joins TRBV13 to TRBJ1-6; D may be TRBD1 (6 bases). The sequenced sample consisted of blood. The CDR3 DNA follows: TGTGCCAGCAGCTTAGTATACGGACAGCTTAATTCACCCCTCCACTTT. This codes for CASSLVYGQLNSPLHF.